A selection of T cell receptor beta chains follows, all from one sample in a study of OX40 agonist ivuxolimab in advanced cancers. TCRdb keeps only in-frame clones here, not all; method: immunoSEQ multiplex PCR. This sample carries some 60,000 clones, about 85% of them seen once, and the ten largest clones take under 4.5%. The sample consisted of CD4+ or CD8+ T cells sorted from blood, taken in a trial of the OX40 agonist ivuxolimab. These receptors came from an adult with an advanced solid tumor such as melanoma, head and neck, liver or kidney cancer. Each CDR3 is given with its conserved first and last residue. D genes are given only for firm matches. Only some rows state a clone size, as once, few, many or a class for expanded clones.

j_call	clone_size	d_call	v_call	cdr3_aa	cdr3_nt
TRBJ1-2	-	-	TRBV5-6	CASSWGQTYGYTF	TGTGCCAGCAGCTGGGGTCAGACCTATGGCTACACCTTC
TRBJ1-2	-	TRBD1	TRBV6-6	CASSVSGQGSGGYTF	TGTGCCAGCAGTGTCTCGGGACAGGGGAGTGGGGGCTACACCTTC
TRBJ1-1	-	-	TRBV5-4	CASSWWNSDTEAFF	TGTGCCAGCAGCTGGTGGAACAGCGACACTGAAGCTTTCTTT
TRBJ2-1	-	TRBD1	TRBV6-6	CASSWTGGLYNEQFF	TGTGCCAGCAGTTGGACAGGCGGGCTCTACAATGAGCAGTTCTTC
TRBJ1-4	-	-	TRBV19	CASTDRRGAGNEKLFF	TGTGCCAGTACCGACCGTAGGGGCGCGGGTAATGAAAAACTGTTTTTT
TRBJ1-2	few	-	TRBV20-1	CSASGTANTF	TGCAGTGCTAGTGGAACAGCTAACACCTTC
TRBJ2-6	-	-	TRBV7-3	CASSLTSNPGSGANVLTF	TGTGCCAGCAGCTTAACGAGTAATCCAGGCTCTGGGGCCAACGTCCTGACTTTC
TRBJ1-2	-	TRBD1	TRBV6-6	CASSLQGGTGYGYTF	TGTGCCAGCAGCCTCCAGGGGGGGACTGGCTATGGCTACACCTTC
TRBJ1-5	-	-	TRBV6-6	CASSKEGQPQHF	TGTGCCAGCAGCAAGGAAGGTCAGCCCCAGCATTTT
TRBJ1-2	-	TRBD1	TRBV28	CASRTGGNYGYTF	TGTGCCAGCAGGACAGGGGGCAACTATGGCTACACCTTC
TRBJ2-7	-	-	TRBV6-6	CASSPRGLAYEQYF	TGTGCCAGCAGTCCCCGCGGATTAGCCTACGAGCAGTACTTC
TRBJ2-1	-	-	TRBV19	CASSLGLNEQFF	TGTGCCAGTAGTTTGGGGCTCAATGAGCAGTTCTTC
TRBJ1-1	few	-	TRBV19	CASSLALEAFF	TGTGCCAGTAGTCTAGCGCTTGAAGCTTTCTTT
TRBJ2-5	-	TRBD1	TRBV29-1	CSVAGSGTGGRETQYF	TGCAGCGTTGCAGGGTCCGGGACAGGGGGCCGGGAGACCCAGTACTTC
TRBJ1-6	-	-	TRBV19	CARTDSYNSPLHF	TGTGCCAGAACCGACAGTTATAATTCACCCCTCCACTTT
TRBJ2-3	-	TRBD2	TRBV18	CASSPPGLAGSTDTQYF	TGTGCCAGCTCACCCCCGGGACTAGCGGGGAGCACAGATACGCAGTATTTT
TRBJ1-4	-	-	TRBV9	CASSVGGRRNEKLFF	TGTGCCAGCAGCGTGGGCGGGAGAAGAAATGAAAAACTGTTTTTT
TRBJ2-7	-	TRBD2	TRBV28	CASRTSGGSGTQNF	TGTGCCAGCAGAACCTCGGGGGGTAGCGGGACCCAAAACTTC
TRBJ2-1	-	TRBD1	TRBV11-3	CASSRGQNNEQFF	TGTGCCAGCAGCAGGGGACAGAACAATGAGCAGTTCTTC
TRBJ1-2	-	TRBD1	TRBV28	CASSGTGGWVYGYTF	TGTGCCAGCAGTGGGACAGGGGGTTGGGTCTATGGCTACACCTTC
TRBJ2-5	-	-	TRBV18	CASSQDKGSEETQYF	TGTGCCAGCTCGCAGGATAAGGGATCGGAAGAGACCCAGTACTTC
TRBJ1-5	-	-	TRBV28	CASSAPGGNFGHQPQHF	TGTGCCAGCAGCGCACCCGGGGGCAATTTTGGGCATCAGCCCCAGCATTTT
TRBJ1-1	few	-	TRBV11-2	CASSFSANTEAFF	TGTGCCAGCAGCTTCTCAGCCAACACTGAAGCTTTCTTT
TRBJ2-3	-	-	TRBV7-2	CASSFRAWRTDTQYF	TGTGCCAGCAGCTTCAGGGCATGGAGAACAGATACGCAGTATTTT
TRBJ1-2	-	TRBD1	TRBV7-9	CASSTTGTGATYGYTF	TGTGCCAGCAGCACAACCGGGACAGGGGCGACCTATGGCTACACCTTC
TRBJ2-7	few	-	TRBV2	CASSRDYEQYF	TGTGCCAGCAGTCGGGACTACGAGCAGTACTTC
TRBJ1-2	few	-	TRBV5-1	CASRDDSYGYTF	TGCGCCAGCAGAGACGACAGTTATGGCTACACCTTC
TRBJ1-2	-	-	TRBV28	CASSLLAAGGAPGGYTF	TGTGCCAGCAGTTTATTGGCCGCGGGGGGCGCCCCGGGTGGCTACACCTTC
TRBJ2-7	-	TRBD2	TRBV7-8	CASSSTGTSGRYEQYF	TGTGCCAGCAGCTCCACCGGGACTAGCGGGAGGTACGAGCAGTACTTC
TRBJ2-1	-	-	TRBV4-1	CASSPAGGGNYNEQFF	TGCGCCAGCAGCCCAGCCGGAGGGGGCAACTACAATGAGCAGTTCTTC
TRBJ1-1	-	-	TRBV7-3	CASSLVSVANTEAFF	TGTGCCAGCAGCTTAGTCAGCGTTGCTAACACTGAAGCTTTCTTT
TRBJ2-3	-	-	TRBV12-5	CARPLDTHTDTQYF	TGTGCTAGGCCCTTGGACACACACACAGATACGCAGTATTTT
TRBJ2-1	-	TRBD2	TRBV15	CATSRDPAGLAGVLPGGEQFF	TGTGCCACCAGCAGAGATCCGGCGGGACTAGCGGGAGTACTCCCCGGGGGTGAGCAGTTCTTC
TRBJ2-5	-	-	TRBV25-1	CASSDTGTAEETQYF	TGTGCCAGCAGTGATACCGGGACGGCGGAAGAGACCCAGTACTTC
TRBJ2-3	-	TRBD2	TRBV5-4	CASSLGLAGADTQYF	TGTGCCAGCAGCTTGGGACTAGCGGGAGCAGATACGCAGTATTTT